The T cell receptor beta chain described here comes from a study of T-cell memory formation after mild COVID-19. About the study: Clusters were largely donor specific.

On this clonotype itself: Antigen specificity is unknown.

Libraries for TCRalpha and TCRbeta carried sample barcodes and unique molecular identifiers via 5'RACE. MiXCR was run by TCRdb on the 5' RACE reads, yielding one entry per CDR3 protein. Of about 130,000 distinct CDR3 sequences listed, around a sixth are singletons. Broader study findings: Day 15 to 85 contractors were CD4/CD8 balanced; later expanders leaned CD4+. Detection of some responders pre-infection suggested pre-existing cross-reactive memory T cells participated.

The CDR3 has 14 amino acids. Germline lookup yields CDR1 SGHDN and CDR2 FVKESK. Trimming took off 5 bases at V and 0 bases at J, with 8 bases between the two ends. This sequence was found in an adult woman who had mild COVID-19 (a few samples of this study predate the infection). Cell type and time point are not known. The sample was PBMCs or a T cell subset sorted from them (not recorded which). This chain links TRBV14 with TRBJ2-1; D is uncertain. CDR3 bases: TGTGCCAGCAGCTGGGGAAGCTCCTACAATGAGCAGTTCTTC. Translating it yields CASSWGSSYNEQFF.